This T cell receptor beta chain was identified during a study of blood T cell repertoires in COVID-19. Overall study context: From the United States, Italy and Spain came samples of acute and convalescent COVID-19. T cells, B-cell-depleted T cells, or PBMCs provided the cDNA or gDNA that served as material.

Germline V lookup: CDR1 MDHEN, CDR2 SYDVKM. Trimming shortened V by 7 bases and J by 0 bases, and 13 bases separated the two germline ends. CDR3 size: 15 residues. In the original processing: Amplifying reference gene primers gave estimates of nucleated cell counts. Repertoires were generated with immunoSEQ multiplex PCR, while TCRdb's copy carries only in-frame clones and drops some. V, J and clone size are those of that table, while D and trimming were read from the DNA. The table has tens of thousands of clones, roughly 88% seen once. The receptor was isolated from a woman aged 80 or over with acute or convalescent COVID-19. The chain combines TRBV28 with TRBJ1-5; the D gene is possibly TRBD1 (6 bases). What was sequenced was peripheral blood. The CDR3 here is CASILSGDSNQPQHF. CDR3 coding DNA: TGTGCCAGCATCCTATCAGGGGATAGCAATCAGCCCCAGCATTTT.